Sequencing of this T cell receptor beta chain was carried out in a study of cytomegalovirus exposure and HLA in healthy donors. Whole-study context: Both the 100 to 150 validation repertoires and the roughly 700 first-cohort repertoires used the same platform, as reported by a later analysis.

This clone has a single count. CDR3 size: 16 residues. Germline V gives CDR1 SGHTA, CDR2 FQGNSA. Unmatched junction bases numbered 10, after V lost 5 bases and J lost 2 bases. This table comes from immunoSEQ multiplex PCR, and its TCRdb copy is limited to in-frame clones, with some not included. The table records roughly 60,000 clones, around 96% of them present only once. Sequenced sample: PBMCs. The TCR sequence derives from a man aged 18 to 29 in good health and CMV-seronegative. The chain uses TRBV7-2 and TRBJ2-7; 9 bases map to TRBD2. CDR3 in DNA: TGTGCCAGCAGCCCTACTAGCGGGTTCGGGGCCTACGAGCAGTACTTC. It specifies CASSPTSGFGAYEQYF.